This is a list of T cell receptor beta chains from one sample in a study of CD8+ T cells in alopecia areata. Generated by immunoSEQ multiplex PCR, the TCRdb table keeps only in-frame clones and is missing some. The sample includes approximately 140,000 clones, around 86% seen only once; the top ten take about 13%. The sequencing here drew on CD8+ T cells sorted from blood, taken at week 4, from a patient treated with tofacitinib. The origin of the receptors is a human donor with alopecia areata. The CDR3 runs from the conserved cysteine through the conserved F or W. Fields, in order: D gene, J gene, clone size, V gene, CDR3 protein, CDR3 DNA. D genes are given only for firm matches. Size is omitted from some rows. Given values are once, few, many or a class for expanded clones.

d_call: NA; j_call: TRBJ2-7; clone_size: NA; v_call: TRBV27; cdr3_aa: CASRALGSEQYF; cdr3_nt: TGTGCCAGCAGGGCACTAGGCAGCGAGCAGTACTTC
d_call: TRBD1; j_call: TRBJ2-4; clone_size: NA; v_call: TRBV5-6; cdr3_aa: CASSPSRQGTRNIQYF; cdr3_nt: TGTGCCAGCAGCCCGTCAAGACAGGGGACAAGGAACATTCAGTACTTC
d_call: NA; j_call: TRBJ1-2; clone_size: NA; v_call: TRBV5-8; cdr3_aa: CASSPTLTTEVFTF; cdr3_nt: TGTGCCAGCAGCCCGACCTTAACTACAGAGGTCTTCACCTTC
d_call: NA; j_call: TRBJ2-1; clone_size: NA; v_call: TRBV27; cdr3_aa: CASSLSGPYNEQFF; cdr3_nt: TGTGCCAGCAGTTTGTCCGGACCTTACAATGAGCAGTTCTTC
d_call: NA; j_call: TRBJ1-1; clone_size: NA; v_call: TRBV5-1; cdr3_aa: CASSWTEPNTEAFF; cdr3_nt: TGCGCCAGCAGCTGGACTGAACCGAACACTGAAGCTTTCTTT
d_call: NA; j_call: TRBJ2-5; clone_size: NA; v_call: TRBV11-2; cdr3_aa: CASSLNLGYQETQYF; cdr3_nt: TGTGCCAGCAGCTTAAACTTAGGGTACCAAGAGACCCAGTACTTC
d_call: NA; j_call: TRBJ2-6; clone_size: once; v_call: TRBV7-9; cdr3_aa: CASSLGPGLSSGANVLTF; cdr3_nt: TGTGCCAGCAGCTTAGGTCCAGGTCTCAGCTCTGGGGCCAACGTCCTGACTTTC
d_call: TRBD2; j_call: TRBJ2-3; clone_size: NA; v_call: TRBV7-6; cdr3_aa: CASSLKGGRSTDTQYF; cdr3_nt: TGTGCCAGCAGCTTAAAAGGCGGGAGAAGCACAGATACGCAGTATTTT
d_call: NA; j_call: TRBJ2-5; clone_size: NA; v_call: TRBV7-9; cdr3_aa: CASSTRDNQETQYF; cdr3_nt: TGTGCCAGCAGCACCCGGGACAACCAAGAGACCCAGTACTTC
d_call: NA; j_call: TRBJ2-1; clone_size: few; v_call: TRBV19; cdr3_aa: CASTLGPNEQFF; cdr3_nt: TGTGCCAGCACTCTAGGGCCCAATGAGCAGTTCTTC
d_call: TRBD2; j_call: TRBJ2-7; clone_size: NA; v_call: TRBV29-1; cdr3_aa: CSVRLAGAYEQYF; cdr3_nt: TGCAGCGTTAGACTAGCGGGAGCCTACGAGCAGTACTTC
d_call: TRBD2; j_call: TRBJ2-2; clone_size: NA; v_call: TRBV5-1; cdr3_aa: CASSPPRSGEPGELFF; cdr3_nt: TGCGCCAGCAGCCCGCCCCGGAGCGGGGAGCCCGGGGAGCTGTTTTTT
d_call: NA; j_call: TRBJ1-2; clone_size: NA; v_call: TRBV5-1; cdr3_aa: CASRQTASNYGYTF; cdr3_nt: TGCGCCAGCAGACAGACGGCCTCTAACTATGGCTACACCTTC
d_call: NA; j_call: TRBJ1-2; clone_size: NA; v_call: TRBV12-5; cdr3_aa: CASGSTGVGGYGYTF; cdr3_nt: TGTGCTAGTGGTTCCACGGGGGTAGGTGGCTATGGCTACACCTTC
d_call: NA; j_call: TRBJ2-7; clone_size: NA; v_call: TRBV27; cdr3_aa: CASSITSTAYEQYF; cdr3_nt: TGTGCCAGCAGTATCACTAGCACCGCCTACGAGCAGTACTTC
d_call: NA; j_call: TRBJ2-1; clone_size: NA; v_call: TRBV29-1; cdr3_aa: CSVGRDTPYNEQFF; cdr3_nt: TGCAGCGTTGGGCGGGACACCCCTTACAATGAGCAGTTCTTC
d_call: NA; j_call: TRBJ2-3; clone_size: NA; v_call: TRBV7-2; cdr3_aa: CASTHYSASTDTQYF; cdr3_nt: TGTGCCAGCACTCATTACAGTGCTAGCACAGATACGCAGTATTTT
d_call: NA; j_call: TRBJ1-5; clone_size: once; v_call: TRBV1; cdr3_aa: CTSSQARGQGNQPQHF; cdr3_nt: TGCACCAGCAGCCAAGCCCGGGGGCAGGGCAATCAGCCCCAGCATTTT
d_call: NA; j_call: TRBJ1-1; clone_size: NA; v_call: TRBV27; cdr3_aa: CASSLSRVGTEAFF; cdr3_nt: TGTGCCAGCAGTTTGTCCAGGGTAGGGACTGAAGCTTTCTTT
d_call: NA; j_call: TRBJ2-7; clone_size: NA; v_call: TRBV7-9; cdr3_aa: CASSLAIQQYF; cdr3_nt: TGTGCCAGCAGCTTAGCCATCCAGCAGTACTTC
d_call: NA; j_call: TRBJ2-5; clone_size: NA; v_call: TRBV29-1; cdr3_aa: CSVEPQNFMGRRETQYF; cdr3_nt: TGCAGCGTTGAACCACAAAATTTTATGGGACGGAGAGAGACCCAGTACTTC
d_call: TRBD1; j_call: TRBJ2-7; clone_size: NA; v_call: TRBV6-5; cdr3_aa: CASSYSPRDRSYEQYF; cdr3_nt: TGTGCCAGCAGTTACTCGCCCCGGGACAGGTCCTACGAGCAGTACTTC
d_call: NA; j_call: TRBJ2-3; clone_size: NA; v_call: TRBV29-1; cdr3_aa: CSVEVAGGPDTQYF; cdr3_nt: TGCAGCGTTGAAGTCGCGGGCGGCCCAGATACGCAGTATTTT
d_call: NA; j_call: TRBJ2-2; clone_size: NA; v_call: TRBV7-6; cdr3_aa: CASSSYRTGRDTGELFF; cdr3_nt: TGTGCCAGCAGCTCCTACCGGACAGGGAGGGACACCGGGGAGCTGTTTTTT
d_call: TRBD2; j_call: TRBJ2-2; clone_size: NA; v_call: TRBV6-5; cdr3_aa: CASSYPSGTGGELFF; cdr3_nt: TGTGCCAGCAGTTACCCTAGCGGGACTGGCGGGGAGCTGTTTTTT
d_call: NA; j_call: TRBJ2-7; clone_size: NA; v_call: TRBV29-1; cdr3_aa: CSVEELYEQYF; cdr3_nt: TGCAGCGTCGAGGAACTTTACGAGCAGTACTTC
d_call: TRBD2; j_call: TRBJ2-7; clone_size: NA; v_call: TRBV2; cdr3_aa: CASSEPLAGQYEQYF; cdr3_nt: TGTGCCAGCAGTGAACCCCTAGCGGGACAGTACGAGCAGTACTTC
d_call: TRBD2; j_call: TRBJ2-7; clone_size: NA; v_call: TRBV10-1; cdr3_aa: CASPSGCRYEQYF; cdr3_nt: TGCGCCAGCCCTAGCGGGTGTCGCTACGAGCAGTACTTC
d_call: NA; j_call: TRBJ2-2; clone_size: NA; v_call: TRBV30; cdr3_aa: CAWIDSTNTGELFF; cdr3_nt: TGTGCCTGGATAGATTCTACGAACACCGGGGAGCTGTTTTTT
d_call: NA; j_call: TRBJ2-3; clone_size: NA; v_call: TRBV19; cdr3_aa: CASSNRGRPLTDTQYF; cdr3_nt: TGTGCCAGTAGTAATCGGGGCCGTCCCCTCACAGATACGCAGTATTTT
d_call: NA; j_call: TRBJ2-7; clone_size: NA; v_call: TRBV7-3; cdr3_aa: CASSEWAGDTYEQYF; cdr3_nt: TGTGCCAGCAGCGAGTGGGCGGGGGACACCTACGAGCAGTACTTC
d_call: TRBD1; j_call: TRBJ2-2; clone_size: NA; v_call: TRBV7-2; cdr3_aa: CASNRDREGRNTGELFF; cdr3_nt: TGTGCCAGCAACAGGGACAGGGAAGGGCGGAACACCGGGGAGCTGTTTTTT
d_call: NA; j_call: TRBJ1-5; clone_size: NA; v_call: TRBV6-6; cdr3_aa: CASSYSGIPQHF; cdr3_nt: TGTGCCAGCAGTTACTCAGGAATCCCCCAGCATTTT
d_call: NA; j_call: TRBJ2-7; clone_size: NA; v_call: TRBV27; cdr3_aa: CASGIRSGEQYF; cdr3_nt: TGTGCCAGCGGAATTCGATCGGGGGAGCAGTACTTC
d_call: NA; j_call: TRBJ2-3; clone_size: few; v_call: TRBV7-6; cdr3_aa: CASNWWLSTDTQYF; cdr3_nt: TGTGCCAGCAACTGGTGGCTTTCCACAGATACGCAGTATTTT
d_call: NA; j_call: TRBJ1-1; clone_size: NA; v_call: TRBV7-9; cdr3_aa: CASRGTRGGNTEAFF; cdr3_nt: TGTGCCAGCAGAGGTACCAGGGGAGGGAACACTGAAGCTTTCTTT
d_call: NA; j_call: TRBJ1-2; clone_size: NA; v_call: TRBV29-1; cdr3_aa: CSVEIGISNYGYTF; cdr3_nt: TGCAGCGTTGAGATTGGAATCTCTAACTATGGCTACACCTTC
d_call: TRBD2; j_call: TRBJ2-5; clone_size: NA; v_call: TRBV29-1; cdr3_aa: CSVEDRGGRGETQYF; cdr3_nt: TGCAGCGTTGAAGATCGGGGCGGGAGAGGAGAGACCCAGTACTTC
d_call: TRBD2; j_call: TRBJ2-3; clone_size: NA; v_call: TRBV27; cdr3_aa: CASRVLAGGTDTQYF; cdr3_nt: TGTGCCAGCAGGGTACTAGCGGGGGGGACAGATACGCAGTATTTT
d_call: NA; j_call: TRBJ2-7; clone_size: NA; v_call: TRBV19; cdr3_aa: CASSAGIAYEQYF; cdr3_nt: TGTGCCAGTAGTGCCGGGATAGCCTACGAGCAGTACTTC
d_call: NA; j_call: TRBJ1-1; clone_size: NA; v_call: TRBV23-1; cdr3_aa: CASSQSPGLTNLTSEAFF; cdr3_nt: TGCGCCAGCAGTCAATCCCCAGGGCTGACCAATTTAACTTCTGAAGCTTTCTTT
d_call: NA; j_call: TRBJ2-3; clone_size: NA; v_call: TRBV10-2; cdr3_aa: CASVPLAVIAGQSTDTQYF; cdr3_nt: TGCGCCAGCGTACCCCTAGCCGTGATCGCGGGGCAGAGCACAGATACGCAGTATTTT
d_call: NA; j_call: TRBJ2-3; clone_size: NA; v_call: TRBV29-1; cdr3_aa: CSVEAPPRQGTDTQYF; cdr3_nt: TGCAGCGTTGAAGCCCCCCCCCGACAGGGCACAGATACGCAGTATTTT
d_call: NA; j_call: TRBJ1-1; clone_size: NA; v_call: TRBV25-1; cdr3_aa: CASSEQYTEAFF; cdr3_nt: TGTGCCAGCAGTGAACAGTACACTGAAGCTTTCTTT
d_call: NA; j_call: TRBJ2-2; clone_size: NA; v_call: TRBV30; cdr3_aa: CAWGEISNTGELFF; cdr3_nt: TGTGCCTGGGGGGAAATCTCGAACACCGGGGAGCTGTTTTTT